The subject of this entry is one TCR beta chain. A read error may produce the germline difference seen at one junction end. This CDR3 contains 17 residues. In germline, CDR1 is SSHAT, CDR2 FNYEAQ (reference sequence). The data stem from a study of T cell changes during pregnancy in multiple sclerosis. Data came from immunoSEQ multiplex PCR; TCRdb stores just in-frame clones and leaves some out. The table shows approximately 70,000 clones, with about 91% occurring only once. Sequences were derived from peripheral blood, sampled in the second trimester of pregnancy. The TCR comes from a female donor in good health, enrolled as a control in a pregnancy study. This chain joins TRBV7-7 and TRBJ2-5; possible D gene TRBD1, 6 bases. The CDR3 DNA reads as TGTGCTAGCAGCTTGGGAGTCGGGACACCTGAGGAGGAGACCCAGTACTTC. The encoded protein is CASSLGVGTPEEETQYF.